This is a list of T cell receptor beta chains from one sample in a study of T cell changes during pregnancy in multiple sclerosis. Measured with immunoSEQ multiplex PCR; TCRdb has only the in-frame clones, and not every one. The repertoire consists of roughly 63,000 clones, with about 90% occurring once and the leading ten covering about 2%. The sequencing used peripheral blood, collected in the second trimester of pregnancy. These receptors all come from a female donor in good health, enrolled as a control in a pregnancy study. The CDR3 runs from the conserved cysteine through the conserved F or W. A D gene is named only where the DNA matches it firmly. Size is stated for part of the rows, as once, few or many counts, or as a class when the clone is expanded.

v_gene	d_gene	j_gene	abundance	CDR3nt	CDR3aa
TRBV5-1	TRBD1	TRBJ2-1	NA	TGCGCCAGCAGCTTGAATGACAGGGCAGACTCCTACAATGAGCAGTTCTTC	CASSLNDRADSYNEQFF
TRBV6-1	TRBD1	TRBJ1-2	NA	TGTGCCAGCAGTGACCGGGACAGGGATGGCTACACCTTC	CASSDRDRDGYTF
TRBV10-1	NA	TRBJ2-3	once	TGCGCCAGCAGTGAGGTTCCAGGGTCCCTCACAGATACGCAGTATTTT	CASSEVPGSLTDTQYF
TRBV5-1	NA	TRBJ2-3	NA	TGCGCCAGCAGCTTGGCTTCAGGGGCCTTCACAGATACGCAGTATTTT	CASSLASGAFTDTQYF
TRBV19	TRBD1	TRBJ1-2	NA	TGTGCCAGTCTCAGGGGGCCTGGATATGGCTACACCTTC	CASLRGPGYGYTF
TRBV11-2	TRBD1	TRBJ2-6	NA	TGTGCCAGCAGCTGGGGAATGACAGGGGGCTGGTCTGGGGCCAACGTCCTGACTTTC	CASSWGMTGGWSGANVLTF
TRBV6-4	NA	TRBJ2-1	NA	TGTGCCAGCAGTGACGAGAGCTCCTACAATGAGCAGTTCTTC	CASSDESSYNEQFF
TRBV27	NA	TRBJ1-1	NA	TGTGCCAGCAGTTTAGAGGTCGGCAGAGTGAACACTGAAGCTTTCTTT	CASSLEVGRVNTEAFF
TRBV4-2	NA	TRBJ2-7	NA	TGTGCCAGCAGCCAAGCCACAGGATCCTACGAGCAGTACTTC	CASSQATGSYEQYF
TRBV18	TRBD1	TRBJ2-1	NA	TGTGCCAGCTCACCGCCGACAGGGGCAACGGGTGAGCAGTTCTTC	CASSPPTGATGEQFF
TRBV6-1	TRBD1	TRBJ1-1	NA	TGTGCCAGCAAAACAGGGGTGGTCACTGAAGCTTTCTTT	CASKTGVVTEAFF
TRBV30	TRBD1	TRBJ1-1	few	TGTGCCTGGAGTGCAGGGGGAGGAACTGAAGCTTTCTTT	CAWSAGGGTEAFF
TRBV28	TRBD2	TRBJ2-5	NA	TGTGCCAGCAGTACGACACTAGCGAAGGTGGAGACCCAGTACTTC	CASSTTLAKVETQYF
TRBV10-3	NA	TRBJ1-6	NA	TGTGCCATCAGTTTACAGGAAAGCTCCTATAATTCACCCCTCCACTTT	CAISLQESSYNSPLHF
TRBV30	TRBD1	TRBJ2-4	NA	TGTGCCTGGGACACAGGGGAGGCCAAAAACATTCAGTACTTC	CAWDTGEAKNIQYF
TRBV18	NA	TRBJ1-3	NA	TGTGCCAGCTCACCCGCCCAGGCGCCCTCTGGAAACACCATATATTTT	CASSPAQAPSGNTIYF
TRBV6-5	TRBD1	TRBJ2-5	NA	TGTGCCAGCAGTCGGGACAGGGAAGAGACCCAGTACTTC	CASSRDREETQYF
TRBV19	NA	TRBJ2-7	NA	TGTGCCAGTAGTATAGGGACGCGGGGCACCTACGAGCAGTACTTC	CASSIGTRGTYEQYF
TRBV29-1	TRBD1	TRBJ2-1	NA	TGCAGCGTTGAAGACAGGGGGCTCGATGAGCAGTTCTTC	CSVEDRGLDEQFF
TRBV10-2	NA	TRBJ2-1	NA	TGCGCCAGCAGTCCCCTTTCCTACAATGAGCAGTTCTTC	CASSPLSYNEQFF
TRBV27	TRBD1	TRBJ2-7	once	TGTGCCAGCAGCTCCGGGACAGGGTCGCCCGAGCAGTACTTC	CASSSGTGSPEQYF
TRBV6-1	NA	TRBJ2-1	once	TGTGCCAGCAGTCGAGAATTCACAGGGTTCAATGAGCAGTTCTTC	CASSREFTGFNEQFF
TRBV30	TRBD2	TRBJ2-5	few	TGTGCCTGGAAGATGGGGGGGGAGAGTGAGACCCAGTACTTC	CAWKMGGESETQYF
TRBV6-4	NA	TRBJ2-3	NA	TGTGCCAGCAGTGACACAGGCGCGAGCACAGATACGCAGTATTTT	CASSDTGASTDTQYF
TRBV6-1	TRBD2	TRBJ2-1	few	TGTGCCACTACTGGGCGGGAGTTCAATGAGCAGTTCTTC	CATTGREFNEQFF
TRBV27	NA	TRBJ2-7	NA	TGTGCCAGCGCAACCCGGGTCAGAGAAGACTACGAGCAGTACTTC	CASATRVREDYEQYF
TRBV2	TRBD1	TRBJ1-2	NA	TGTGCCAGCAGTCCCCAGCGAGGACAGGGCTATGGCTACACCTTC	CASSPQRGQGYGYTF
TRBV9	NA	TRBJ1-4	few	TGTGCCAGCAGCGTTCGGGGGACTCCTGAGGAAAAACTGTTTTTT	CASSVRGTPEEKLFF
TRBV28	NA	TRBJ2-1	NA	TGTGCCAGCACCCCTGGACAAGCGAACTCCTACAATGAGCAGTTCTTC	CASTPGQANSYNEQFF
TRBV7-2	NA	TRBJ2-7	NA	TGTGCCAGCAGCGGGGCCGCCCCCTACGAGCAGTACTTC	CASSGAAPYEQYF
TRBV11-3	NA	TRBJ2-1	NA	TGTGCCAGCAGCTGGAGTTACAATGAGCAGTTCTTC	CASSWSYNEQFF
TRBV10-2	TRBD1	TRBJ2-3	NA	TGCGCCGGACGGACAGGGGGCACAGATACGCAGTATTTT	CAGRTGGTDTQYF
TRBV27	TRBD1	TRBJ1-5	NA	TGTGCCAGCAGCCCGGGACAGGGGAGCAATCAGCCCCAGCATTTT	CASSPGQGSNQPQHF
TRBV11-3	NA	TRBJ2-2	once	TGTGCCAGCGGACTGACGGTGACCGGGGAGCTGTTTTTT	CASGLTVTGELFF
TRBV5-1	NA	TRBJ1-4	NA	TGCGCCAGCAGCTCGGGAATCCAACAGGGTTACGAAAAACTGTTTTTT	CASSSGIQQGYEKLFF
TRBV6-1	NA	TRBJ2-1	NA	TGTGCCAGCAGTGAAGCGGGCCAGGGAGGAGGTTGGTACAATGAGCAGTTCTTC	CASSEAGQGGGWYNEQFF
TRBV19	TRBD1	TRBJ1-1	NA	TGTGCCAGTAGTATAGGGAGGGGGCGACTGAACACTGAAGCTTTCTTT	CASSIGRGRLNTEAFF
TRBV28	NA	TRBJ1-1	NA	TGTGCCAGCAGTTCCGGGGGTTCGGGGACTGAAGCTTTCTTT	CASSSGGSGTEAFF
TRBV4-2	TRBD2	TRBJ2-1	NA	TGTGCCAGCAGCCAAGATTACAGCGGGGGGAAAAATGAGCAGTTCTTC	CASSQDYSGGKNEQFF
TRBV12-5	TRBD1	TRBJ1-1	NA	TGTGCTAGTGCCGTATCGACAGGGCGAGCTTTCTTT	CASAVSTGRAFF
TRBV7-6	TRBD2	TRBJ2-7	NA	TGTGCCAGCAGCTTAGACCCATCTAGCGGGATGGAGCAGTACTTC	CASSLDPSSGMEQYF
TRBV25-1	NA	TRBJ1-1	NA	TGTGCCAGCAGCCGGACAGAGATGAACACTGAAGCTTTCTTT	CASSRTEMNTEAFF
TRBV30	NA	TRBJ1-4	NA	TGTGCCTGGAGTGAGCCAGCGGGTGAAAAACTGTTTTTT	CAWSEPAGEKLFF
TRBV2	TRBD1	TRBJ2-5	once	TGTGCCACCAGGGAGGACAGGGTTCAAGAGACCCAGTACTTC	CATREDRVQETQYF
TRBV18	NA	TRBJ2-2	once	TGTGCCAGCTCACCCTACAGAGAGAACACCGGGGAGCTGTTTTTT	CASSPYRENTGELFF
TRBV28	NA	TRBJ2-7	NA	TGTGCCAGCAGTTACACCTACGAGCAGTACTTC	CASSYTYEQYF
TRBV5-1	TRBD2	TRBJ2-1	NA	TGCGCCAGCAGCTTGGGTTGGCTGGCGGGAGCGGTCGATGAGCAGTTCTTC	CASSLGWLAGAVDEQFF
TRBV2	NA	TRBJ2-1	NA	TGTGCCAGCAGTGATGGAATCAGACCCTTACGGGGTGAGCAGTTCTTC	CASSDGIRPLRGEQFF
TRBV28	TRBD1	TRBJ1-1	NA	TGTGCCAGCAGAACCGACAGGGGTTGGGGCACTGAAGCTTTCTTT	CASRTDRGWGTEAFF
TRBV29-1	NA	TRBJ1-1	NA	TGCAGCGTTGTCCAGGGGTTTGACACTGAAGCTTTCTTT	CSVVQGFDTEAFF
TRBV5-1	TRBD2	TRBJ2-2	NA	TGCGCCAGCAGCTCCTCATCTAGCGGGGGGGCGGTCACCGGGGAGCTGTTTTTT	CASSSSSSGGAVTGELFF
TRBV5-1	TRBD2	TRBJ2-7	NA	TGCGCCAGCAGCTTGTCCCCACTAGTCGCGGGAGGTGAGCAGTACTTC	CASSLSPLVAGGEQYF
TRBV6-5	NA	TRBJ1-5	NA	TGTGCCAGCACGGGGGGTAGCAATCAGCCCCAGCATTTT	CASTGGSNQPQHF
TRBV15	NA	TRBJ2-1	NA	TGTGCCACCAGCAGAGATGCGGCGGAGCAGTTCTTC	CATSRDAAEQFF
TRBV5-5	NA	TRBJ1-2	once	TGTGCCAGCAGCTTGTCTGAAGGAGATGGCTACACCTTC	CASSLSEGDGYTF